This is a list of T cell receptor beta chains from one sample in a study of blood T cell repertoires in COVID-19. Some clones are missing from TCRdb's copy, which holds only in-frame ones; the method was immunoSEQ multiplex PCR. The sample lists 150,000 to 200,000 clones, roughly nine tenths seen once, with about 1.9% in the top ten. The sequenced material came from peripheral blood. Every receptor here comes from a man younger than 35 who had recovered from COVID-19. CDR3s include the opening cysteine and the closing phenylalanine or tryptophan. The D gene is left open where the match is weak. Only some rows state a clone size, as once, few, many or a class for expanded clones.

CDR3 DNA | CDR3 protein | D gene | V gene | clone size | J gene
TGTGCCACAGGGGGGCCCGGACAGGGAGAGACTGAAGCTTTCTTT | CATGGPGQGETEAFF | TRBD1 | TRBV10-3 | . | TRBJ1-1
TGCAGCGTTGCACAGCTGAATGAGCAGTTCTTC | CSVAQLNEQFF | . | TRBV29-1 | . | TRBJ2-1
TGTGCCAGCAGCTATACTAGTTCCTACGAGCAGTACTTC | CASSYTSSYEQYF | . | TRBV3-1/TRBV3-2 | . | TRBJ2-7
TGTGCCAGCAGTCATTCCGGGACAGAAGAGACCCAGTACTTC | CASSHSGTEETQYF | TRBD1 | TRBV6-2/TRBV6-3 | . | TRBJ2-5
TGTGCCAGCTCCTTCGACAGGGGTGGGACAGATACGCAGTATTTT | CASSFDRGGTDTQYF | TRBD1 | TRBV18 | . | TRBJ2-3
TGTGCCAGCAGTTACTCGATTAGCGCGAGCTCCTACGAGCAGTACTTC | CASSYSISASSYEQYF | . | TRBV6-6 | . | TRBJ2-7
TGTGCCAGCAGTGAAGGGGTTGGGCAGGGGCTCTACGAGCAGTACTTC | CASSEGVGQGLYEQYF | . | TRBV6-1 | . | TRBJ2-7
TGTGCCAGTTCCAGGGGTGGCGCGGGCGAAAAACTGTTTTTT | CASSRGGAGEKLFF | . | TRBV19 | . | TRBJ1-4
TGTGCCAGCGGGGAGCGGGGTCGAGTCTCCGAGCAGTACTTC | CASGERGRVSEQYF | TRBD2 | TRBV7-8 | . | TRBJ2-7
TGTGCCAGCAGCCCCCGAGGAGGGGCAGATACGCAGTATTTT | CASSPRGGADTQYF | . | TRBV11-2 | . | TRBJ2-3
TGTGCCAGCAGTTACCCAGTGGTGACCGGGGAGCTGTTTTTT | CASSYPVVTGELFF | . | TRBV6-2/TRBV6-3 | once | TRBJ2-2
TGTGCCAGCAGCGCCGGACTAGCGGCCGTGTACGAGCAGTACTTC | CASSAGLAAVYEQYF | TRBD2 | TRBV7-2 | . | TRBJ2-7
TGTGCCAGCAGCTTAGTTCGCACTAGGATTGACAATGAGCAGTTCTTC | CASSLVRTRIDNEQFF | . | TRBV7-2 | . | TRBJ2-1
TGTGCCAGCAGCTTGGGGGGCCCAGATTCTGGAAACACCATATATTTT | CASSLGGPDSGNTIYF | . | TRBV5-5 | . | TRBJ1-3
TGTGCCAGCAGCGTAGGGGGGGTAGAGACCCAGTACTTC | CASSVGGVETQYF | . | TRBV9 | once | TRBJ2-5
TGTGCCTGCCACCCGGACAGGATTTTGAACACCATATATTTT | CACHPDRILNTIYF | TRBD1 | TRBV30 | . | TRBJ1-3
TGTGCCAGCAGCCTAAGGCCGGGACAGGGCACGAACGAGCAGTACTTC | CASSLRPGQGTNEQYF | TRBD1 | TRBV11-2 | few | TRBJ2-7
TGTGCCAGCAGCTGGCCCTTGGGGAGCTCCTACAATGAGCAGTTCTTC | CASSWPLGSSYNEQFF | . | TRBV5-4 | . | TRBJ2-1
TGCGCCAGCAGCTTGTTCGGGTCCGATGGCTACACCTTC | CASSLFGSDGYTF | . | TRBV5-1 | . | TRBJ1-2
TGTGCCAGCAGGGCTCCACCGGGACAGGGTTGCAATCAGCCCCAGCATTTT | CASRAPPGQGCNQPQHF | . | TRBV21-1 | . | TRBJ1-5
TGTGCCAGCAGCCGTGTAGGGACAGGGGCCTATGGCTACACCTTC | CASSRVGTGAYGYTF | TRBD1 | TRBV27 | . | TRBJ1-2
TGCGCCAGCAGCCAGCCGGACGGGGTCGGGGGCTACACCTTC | CASSQPDGVGGYTF | . | TRBV4-3 | . | TRBJ1-2
TGTGCCAGCAGGGTAGGTGGGGGAGGAACCTACGAGCAGTACTTC | CASRVGGGGTYEQYF | . | TRBV6-5 | . | TRBJ2-7
TGTGCCAGCGGGAGACAGGGAGTGTTTTACGAGCAGTACTTC | CASGRQGVFYEQYF | TRBD1 | TRBV6-5 | . | TRBJ2-7
TGTGCCAGCCGGGACAGGGGGGAGAAGAACACCGGGGAGCTGTTTTTT | CASRDRGEKNTGELFF | TRBD1 | TRBV2 | once | TRBJ2-2
TGTGCCAGCAGACTCAGGGCTGGAAATCAGCCCCAGCATTTT | CASRLRAGNQPQHF | . | TRBV6-5 | . | TRBJ1-5
TGTGCCAGCAGTTACCGGCAGGGGGCGGGCAACGAGCAGTACTTC | CASSYRQGAGNEQYF | TRBD1 | TRBV6-2/TRBV6-3 | few | TRBJ2-7
TGTGCCAGCAGTTTCGAAGGGAGAGGCGACAATGAGCAGTTCTTC | CASSFEGRGDNEQFF | . | TRBV27 | . | TRBJ2-1
TGCGCCAGCAGAGGACTAGTTCCCGAGCAGTACTTC | CASRGLVPEQYF | TRBD2 | TRBV5-1 | . | TRBJ2-7
TGTGCCACCCGACAGGGGGAAAAACTGTTTTTT | CATRQGEKLFF | TRBD1 | TRBV19 | few | TRBJ1-4
TGTGCCACCACCCGGACAGGGGGCGACGAGCAGTACTTC | CATTRTGGDEQYF | . | TRBV21-1 | . | TRBJ2-7
TGTGCCAGCAGTTACTGGCAGGACAGTGGCTACACCTTC | CASSYWQDSGYTF | . | TRBV6-5 | . | TRBJ1-2
TGTGCCAGCAGTGATTTCGGACAGTACAATGAGCAGTTCTTC | CASSDFGQYNEQFF | . | TRBV2 | once | TRBJ2-1
TGTGCCAGCAGCTTGGGCCTCGGGAACACTGAAGCTTTCTTT | CASSLGLGNTEAFF | . | TRBV5-5 | . | TRBJ1-1
TGTGCCAGCTCACCTCGAGGGGTCGGGGGAGCCAAAAACATTCAGTACTTC | CASSPRGVGGAKNIQYF | . | TRBV18 | . | TRBJ2-4
TGCGCCAGCAGCCAGTCGCGTAGGGGGGGTGACATTCAGTACTTC | CASSQSRRGGDIQYF | . | TRBV4-3 | . | TRBJ2-4
TGTGCCAGCAGCTCGGACAGGGGTGGCAATCAGCCCCAGCATTTT | CASSSDRGGNQPQHF | TRBD1 | TRBV7-2 | . | TRBJ1-5
TGTGCCAGTTGGGGCGGGAGCTCCTACGAGCAGTACTTC | CASWGGSSYEQYF | TRBD2 | TRBV27 | . | TRBJ2-7
TGTGCCAGCAGCTTAGGAGCGGGAGGGCCAACAGATACGCAGTATTTT | CASSLGAGGPTDTQYF | TRBD2 | TRBV7-6 | . | TRBJ2-3
TGTGCCAGCAGCGAAAGACAGGAACCTCGTCCCTATGGCTACACCTTC | CASSERQEPRPYGYTF | . | TRBV9 | . | TRBJ1-2
TGTGCCAGCAGCTTATGGCCGGGGACCTACGAGCAGTACTTC | CASSLWPGTYEQYF | . | TRBV7-2 | . | TRBJ2-7
TGTGCCAGCAGCTTAGCGGGAGGACAAGAGACCCAGTACTTC | CASSLAGGQETQYF | TRBD2 | TRBV28 | . | TRBJ2-5
TGTGCCAGCAGCTTAGATGGCGGAAGGACCGGGGAGCTGTTTTTT | CASSLDGGRTGELFF | . | TRBV7-6 | once | TRBJ2-2
TGTGCCAGCAGCTCAGGGGCCCTGACAGGATTCCAGTACTTC | CASSSGALTGFQYF | . | TRBV7-9 | once | TRBJ2-7
TGTGCCAGTAGTATAACCGGGACAGGGATCTACGAGCAGTACTTC | CASSITGTGIYEQYF | TRBD1 | TRBV19 | . | TRBJ2-7
TGTGCCACCAGCAGAGATCCGGGGATTCTCTATGAGCAGTTCTTC | CATSRDPGILYEQFF | . | TRBV15 | . | TRBJ2-1
TGTGCCAGCAGCTTAGGGGATGGCAGGGCGTATTCACCCCTCCACTTT | CASSLGDGRAYSPLHF | . | TRBV7-9 | . | TRBJ1-6